This entry lists 5 T cell receptor beta chains sequenced from one sample in a study of blood T cell repertoires in COVID-19 (dated by TCRdb to 2018 to 2020). The library was produced with the immunoSEQ multiplex PCR assay. The table comes from immuneACCESS by way of TCRdb, which keeps in-frame sequences with V and J called. Part of the clones is missing from these tables; in studies checked, under half for an unresolved V gene and the rest for unknown reasons. Present in this sample are tens of thousands of clones, about 86% of which were seen just once. Around 5.3% of the sample rests with the top ten. Material: peripheral blood. The origin of the receptors is a human donor in a cohort sampled during active COVID-19.

The J gene is TRBJ1-5, the V gene TRBV12-3 or TRBV12-4; no definite D call. The CDR3 consists of 13 residues. Trimming cost V 4 bases and J 5 bases, with 9 bases left between them. The CDR3 nucleotides read TGTGCCAGCAGTTCCCGGTTGGATCAGCCCCAGCATTTT. Translating gives CASSSRLDQPQHF.

The V and J genes are TRBV9 and TRBJ1-3, with D perhaps matching TRBD1 (5 bases). Germline-derived CDR1 and CDR2 are SGDLS and YYNGEE. With 2 bases removed from V and 0 bases from J, the gap between germline ends came to 6 bases. The CDR3 runs 14 residues. The CDR3: CASSVQGSGNTIYF. The CDR3 bases are TGTGCCAGCAGCGTGCAGGGCTCTGGAAACACCATATATTTT.

This clone turned up a few times. This chain connects TRBV5-4 to TRBJ1-2; maybe TRBD1 (5 bases). The CDR3 length is 12 residues. Trimming left V 4 bases short and J 3 bases short, with 7 bases between. Germline loops: CDR1 SGHNT, CDR2 YYREEE (reference sequence). The DNA of the CDR3 is TGTGCCAGCAGCCTCAGGGACTATGGCTACACCTTC. It specifies CASSLRDYGYTF.

The DNA of the CDR3 is TGTGCCAGCAGCTTAGACAGCCTCACGGAGCAGTTCTTC. This codes for CASSLDSLTEQFF. V usage is TRBV5-6 and J usage is TRBJ2-1, with D perhaps matching TRBD1 (5 bases). Germline CDR1 SGHDT, CDR2 YYEEEE. V lost 2 bases to trimming and J lost 10 bases, with 13 bases between them. The CDR3 totals 13 residues.

This chain links TRBV21-1 with TRBJ1-1; the table's D call of TRBD1 was not tested on the DNA. TRBV21-1 corresponds to a pseudogene. CDR3 size: 14 residues. The CDR3 loop reads CASSYRGRGTEAFF. CDR3 DNA: TGTGCCAGCAGTTACAGGGGGCGGGGGACTGAAGCTTTCTTT.